The T cell receptor beta chain under discussion was sequenced for a study of T cells in Graves' hyperthyroidism and ophthalmopathy. Broader study findings: Among clonotypes expanded in thyroid above 0.001, most were also found in blood.

Per germline, CDR1 DFQATT and CDR2 SNEGSKA (reference sequence). The CDR3 spans 13 residues. V dropped 6 bases and J dropped 4; count of bases not matched to a gene: 7. Comments on this clonotype: Its antigen is currently unknown.

RNA transcripts gave rise to amplified TCR beta CDR3 regions. The HTBI primer set served for first-round RT-PCR of the TCR CDR3. TCRdb called the multiplex PCR reads again in MiXCR, with one record for every CDR3 protein. The table includes about 58,000 distinct CDR3 sequences, just under 50% detected once. Ophthalmopathy in the patients scored at least 3 on Clinical Activity Score and at least 4 on NOSPECS grade, lasting under 3 months. Pregnant or lactating patients were excluded, as were those with uncontrolled infection or other autoimmune disease. The genes are TRBV20-1 and TRBJ2-7; 9 bases agree with TRBD2. The receptor was derived from a woman in her thirties with Graves' ophthalmopathy. The sequenced sample consisted of blood. This chain's CDR3 is CSALGGGGYEQYF. For the CDR3, the DNA is TGCAGTGCCTTAGGCGGGGGGGGGTACGAGCAGTACTTC.